The 32 T cell receptor beta chains reported below all come from one sample, sequenced in a study of tumor and adjacent non-tumor tissue in lung cancer. Three rounds of nested PCR, following a modified ARM-PCR protocol, produced the TCRbeta library. Using its own MiXCR run on the multiplex PCR reads, TCRdb lists one record per CDR3 protein. Among about 200,000 distinct CDR3 sequences listed, less than 80% were seen once. This sample's RNA came from whole unsorted tissue. Sequenced input: lung tumor tissue. These receptors were taken from a man in his 60s with non-small cell lung cancer.

This clonotype was found a few times. V is TRBV29-1 and J is TRBJ1-1, with D unclear. Trimming pared 6 bases from V and 6 bases from J, leaving 17 bases between. The germline V gene encodes CDR1 SQVTM and CDR2 ANQGSEA. The CDR3 runs 13 residues. CDR3 amino acids: CSVIGVAWSEAFF. The CDR3 region has the DNA TGCAGCGTAATTGGAGTTGCGTGGTCTGAAGCTTTCTTT. Together with reference TRBV29-1 and TRBJ1-1, the CDR3 gives the full variable domain: SAVISQKPSRDICQRGTSLTIQCQVDSQVTMMFWYRQQPGQSLTLIATANQGSEATYESGFVIDKFPISRPNLTFSTLTVSNMSPEDSSIYLCSVIGVAWSEAFFGQGTRLTVV.

The rearrangement links TRBV5-4 to TRBJ2-6; TRBD1 aligns across 9 bases. Germline CDR1 and CDR2: SGHNT and YYREEE (reference sequence). The CDR3 loop spans 17 amino acids. The junction had 16 bases not matched to a gene; V was cut back by 3 bases and J by 12 bases. The CDR3 bases are TGTGCCAGCAGCTCTGTCGACAGGGGGGAGAGGAATAGCGTCCTGACTTTC. This encodes CASSSVDRGERNSVLTF.

In the case of this clonotype: Since the CDR3 does not end with the conserved phenylalanine or tryptophan, this likely comes from a read error. No DNA is shown, since the ends of the CDR3 on it are uncertain; the CDR3 is the one TCRdb lists. The rearrangement uses TRBV29-1 and TRBJ2-5; the table names TRBD2, a call not compared with the DNA. The CDR3 length equals 14 residues, ends included. CDR1 is SQVTM, CDR2 ANQGSEA, per germline. CDR3 sequence: CSISTRVRQETQCL.

Comments on this clonotype: The DNA is left out, because the CDR3 cannot be placed on it with certainty; the CDR3 is given as TCRdb lists it. J is TRBJ2-7 and V is TRBV29-1; the D call in the table, TRBD1, was not verified against the DNA. The CDR3 is 13 residues long, ends included. CDR1 SQVTM and CDR2 ANQGSEA come from the germline V gene. CDR3: CSVAKGSPYEQCF.

To note about this clonotype: A junction end diverges from the germline sequence, so it may reflect a read error. This chain uses TRBV4-3 with TRBJ2-7; tentatively, D is TRBD1 (5 bases). The V gene's germline CDR1 is LGHNA and CDR2 YSLEER. The CDR3 spans 13 residues. CDR3 coding DNA: TGCACCAGCAGCCAGCAGGGAACCTACGCGCAGTACTTC. It is translated as CTSSQQGTYAQYF.

This clonotype was counted between two and nine times. This chain joins TRBV6-4 and TRBJ2-2; 8 bases agree with TRBD2. CDR3 size: 14 residues. The junction had 0 bases not matched to a gene; V was cut back by 2 bases and J by 4 bases. CDR1 is MRHNA and CDR2 is SNTAGT in the germline V gene. CDR3 region: CASSDGTSTGELFF. In DNA form, the CDR3 reads TGTGCCAGCAGTGACGGGACTAGCACCGGGGAGCTGTTTTTT.

This clonotype is large within its sample. The chain combines TRBV29-1 with TRBJ1-1; D may be TRBD1 (6 bases). The V end lost 7 bases, the J end lost 5 bases, and 14 bases lay between the germline ends. Germline-derived CDR1 and CDR2 are SQVTM and ANQGSEA. The CDR3 extends over 12 amino acids. CDR3 amino acids: CSAQEGETEAFF. The CDR3 coding sequence is TGCAGCGCCCAAGAGGGGGAAACTGAAGCTTTCTTT.

Details on this clonotype: One junction end does not reproduce the germline sequence, and a read error may be involved. This rearrangement joins TRBV11-3 to TRBJ1-3; D remains ambiguous. Per germline, CDR1 SGHNT and CDR2 YENEEA. The CDR3 sequence is 12 residues long. CDR3 in amino acids: CARSHSGNTIYF. The CDR3 region has the DNA TGTGCCCGCAGCCATTCTGGAAACACCATATATTTT. Supplemented by reference TRBV11-3 and TRBJ1-3, the full variable domain reads EAGVVQSPRYKIIEKKQPVAFWCNPISGHNTLYWYLQNLGQGPELLIRYENEEAVDDSQLPKDRFSAERLKGVDSTLKIQPAELGDSAVYLCARSHSGNTIYFGEGSWLTVV.

This clonotype came up a few times. This chain connects TRBV12-3 or TRBV12-4 to TRBJ2-2; D ambiguous. CDR3 length equals 13 residues. V was pared by 0 bases and J by 6 bases, with 5 bases between. The CDR3 coding sequence is TGTGCCAGCAGTTTAGCCGGCTCCGGGGAGCTGTTTTTT. This translates into CASSLAGSGELFF.

The table lists this clonotype with a few counts. A junction end diverges from the germline sequence, so it may reflect a read error. This rearrangement joins TRBV20-1 to TRBJ1-4; TRBD1 might be the D (5 bases). The length of the CDR3 is 15 residues. Per the germline V gene, CDR1 is DFQATT and CDR2 is SNEGSKA (reference sequence). The CDR3 DNA is TGCAGTGTTATCAAGACCGTGACAGTTAATGAAAAACTGTATTTT. Translated, it gives CSVIKTVTVNEKLYF.

As regards this clonotype: At one of its ends the junction is not consistent with the germline gene, which may arise from a read error. J is TRBJ2-2 and V is TRBV11-1; TRBD2 might be the D (5 bases). Per the germline V gene, CDR1 is SGHAT and CDR2 is FQDESV (reference sequence). There are 15 residues in the CDR3. CDR3 protein: CTSSSSRINTGELFF. CDR3 sequence (DNA): TGTACCAGCAGCTCTAGCAGGATAAACACGGGGGAGCTGTTTTTT.

The rearrangement joins TRBV9 to TRBJ1-1; no clear D gene. Trimming pared 0 bases from V and 5 bases from J, leaving 11 bases between. CDR1 is SGDLS and CDR2 is YYNGEE in the germline V gene. The CDR3 is made up of 14 amino acids. CDR3 loop: CASSVAYLWTEAFF. The CDR3 DNA sequence: TGTGCCAGCAGCGTAGCGTATTTGTGGACTGAAGCTTTCTTT.

This clonotype appeared once. A read error may be the cause here, since a much bigger clone is one base away. The V gene is TRBV6-5, the J gene TRBJ1-1; D is undetermined. CDR3 length: 13 residues. Germline CDR1 is MNHEY and CDR2 is SVGAGI. The CDR3 protein is CASSYSGNTEVFF. CDR3 bases: TGTGCCAGCAGTTACTCAGGGAACACTGAAGTTTTCTTT.

V usage is TRBV20-1 and J usage is TRBJ1-2, with no clear D. This CDR3 region has 14 residues. V was trimmed by 5 bases and J by 8 bases, leaving 21 bases between them. Germline CDR1 and CDR2: DFQATT and SNEGSKA (reference sequence). The CDR3 coding sequence is TGCAGTGCTCCCATCAGAGGGCTGAAAGGAGGCTACACCTTC. It yields the protein CSAPIRGLKGGYTF.

This sequence joins TRBV5-1 and TRBJ1-2; no definite D call. CDR1 is SGHRS, CDR2 YFSETQ, per germline. V dropped 2 bases and J dropped 3 bases, with 8 bases sitting between them. CDR3 length: 13 amino acids. This chain's CDR3 is CASSFDGDYGYTF. The CDR3 coding sequence is TGCGCCAGCAGCTTCGACGGGGACTATGGCTACACCTTC.

Points on this clonotype: The junction departs from germline at one end; a sequencing error may be responsible. This chain joins TRBV20-1 and TRBJ2-7; tentatively, D is TRBD1 (6 bases). CDR1 is DFQATT, CDR2 SNEGSKA, per germline (reference sequence). The CDR3 has 13 amino acids. CDR3 protein: CCARVLNRDEQYF. The CDR3 coding sequence is TGCTGTGCTAGAGTGCTTAACAGGGACGAGCAGTACTTC.

As regards this clonotype: One end of the junction fails to match germline, which may point to a read error. The gene calls are TRBV11-2 and TRBJ2-2; 7 nucleotides align to TRBD2. This CDR3 has 17 residues. In germline, CDR1 is SGHAT, CDR2 FQNNGV. CDR3 in amino acids: CVSSWAVREANTGELFF. DNA for the CDR3: TGTGTCAGCAGCTGGGCGGTACGGGAGGCGAACACCGGGGAGCTGTTTTTT.

Notes on this clonotype: This may come from a read error, since a much larger clone is one base off. The chain employs TRBV5-5 and TRBJ2-4, with D unclear. Germline V gene data show CDR1 as SGHKS and CDR2 as YYEKEE (reference sequence). The CDR3 has 13 amino acids. The V end lost 4 bases, the J end lost 4 bases, and 9 bases lay between the germline ends. The CDR3 DNA reads TGTGCCAGCAGCGGAGAGGTGAAAAACATTCAGTACTTC. Its translation is CASSGEVKNIQYF.

This chain uses TRBV12-3 or TRBV12-4 with TRBJ2-5, with 10 bases aligning to TRBD1. The length of the CDR3 is 13 residues. Trimming at V came to 8 bases and at J to 5 bases, leaving 5 bases not matched to a gene. The CDR3 loop is CASCDRGQETQYF. CDR3 nucleotide sequence: TGTGCCAGCTGTGACAGGGGGCAGGAGACCCAGTACTTC.

This clonotype was detected only once. Because the CDR3 is missing its conserved closing phenylalanine or tryptophan, this is likely a read error. The chain couples TRBV6-5 to TRBJ2-5, with D perhaps TRBD1 (6 bases). Germline V CDR1 and CDR2: MNHEY, SVGAGI. V dropped 10 bases and J dropped 3 bases, with 18 bases sitting between them. The CDR3 extends over 14 amino acids. The CDR3 here is CANREGLAEETQYL. CDR3 coding DNA: TGTGCCAACAGGGAAGGGTTGGCCGAAGAGACCCAGTACTTG.

A note on this clonotype: One junction end does not reproduce the germline sequence, and a read error may be involved. The chain is built from TRBV12-3 or TRBV12-4 and TRBJ2-3; a possible D gene is TRBD2 (5 bases). The CDR3 extends over 15 amino acids. DNA of the CDR3: TGTGTCAGCAGTTTCTCGGACTCGAGGACAGATACGCAGTATTTT. Translating gives CVSSFSDSRTDTQYF.

Comments on this clonotype: The conserved phenylalanine or tryptophan normally closing the CDR3 is absent here, so this likely arose from a read error. The chain joins TRBV20-1 to TRBJ2-5; 8 positions match TRBD1. There are 14 residues in the CDR3. Looked up from germline, CDR1 is DFQATT and CDR2 is SNEGSKA (reference sequence). This chain's CDR3 is CTARAGGESETQYY. CDR3 in DNA: TGCACTGCTAGGGCAGGGGGCGAGTCAGAGACCCAGTACTAC.

This clonotype showed up just once. One end of the junction is discordant with germline, which a read error may explain. This sequence joins TRBV28 and TRBJ2-5, with a weak D call TRBD2 (6 bases). Looked up from germline, CDR1 is MDHEN and CDR2 is SYDVKM. The CDR3 runs to 15 residues. Written as DNA, the CDR3 is TGTGCCAGCAGTTCCTTAGCGGTAACTCAAGAGATCCAGTACTTC. Its translation is CASSSLAVTQEIQYF.

A word on this clonotype: A read error may be the cause here, since a much bigger clone is one base away. This sequence joins TRBV4-2 and TRBJ2-5; perhaps TRBD1 as D (6 bases). Germline CDR1 LGHNA, CDR2 YNFKEQ. This CDR3 has 14 residues. CDR3 sequence reads: CAISQSGQRETQYF. CDR3 sequence (DNA): TGTGCCATCAGCCAATCCGGACAGAGAGAGACCCAGTACTTC.

This clonotype occurred a few times. The DNA for the CDR3 is TGTGCCAGCAGGGGACTAGCGGGGGGTTCGTTGTCCTACAATGAGCAGTTCTTC. Its protein product is CASRGLAGGSLSYNEQFF. This sequence joins TRBV12-3 or TRBV12-4 and TRBJ2-1; TRBD2 matches 15 bases. CDR3 length: 18 amino acids. V shed 6 bases, J shed 1 base, and the junction held 7 bases outside the gene matches.

The CDR3 region is CASTPTEPNEKLFF. Written as DNA, the CDR3 is TGTGCCAGCACCCCGACAGAGCCGAATGAAAAACTGTTTTTT. The chain couples TRBV6-6 to TRBJ1-4, with D perhaps TRBD1 (5 bases). The CDR3 sequence is 14 residues long. Germline assignment: CDR1 MNHNY and CDR2 SVGAGI (reference sequence). V was trimmed by 7 bases and J by 5 bases, leaving 14 bases between them.

Concerning this clonotype itself: A much larger clone differs from this one at a single base, so this may be a read error. The genes are TRBV11-2 and TRBJ2-3; unclear D gene. Germline V gene data show CDR1 as SGHAT and CDR2 as FQNNGV. The CDR3 is 13 residues long. The CDR3 loop reads CTSSPFPADTQYF. DNA for the CDR3: TGTACCAGCAGCCCGTTTCCAGCAGATACGCAGTATTTT. Looking up the rest from reference TRBV11-2 and TRBJ2-3 gives the full variable domain: EAGVAQSPRYKIIEKRQSVAFWCNPISGHATLYWYQQILGQGPKLLIQFQNNGVVDDSQLPKDRFSAERLKGVDSTLKIQPAKLEDSAVYLCTSSPFPADTQYFGPGTRLTVL.

Points on this clonotype: Its ends do not fully match the called genes, so a read error is possible. The rearrangement joins TRBV11-1 to TRBJ2-7, with D unresolved. The CDR3 runs to 16 residues. CDR1 is SGHAT and CDR2 is FQDESV in the germline V gene (reference sequence). CDR3 sequence: CASNLVIRDNTYEQYF. CDR3 bases: TGTGCCAGCAACTTAGTGATTCGTGACAACACCTACGAGCAGTACTTC.

This clonotype came up once. Germline is not matched at one junction end, which may reflect a read error. The genes are TRBV20-1 and TRBJ1-2; D unclear. CDR1 is DFQATT, CDR2 SNEGSKA, per germline (reference sequence). The CDR3 has 13 amino acids. CDR3 sequence: CSDRDGSYYGYTF. DNA for the CDR3: TGCAGTGATAGAGACGGATCATACTATGGCTACACGTTC.

As regards this clonotype: Germline and junction disagree at one end, which may indicate a read error. The chain couples TRBV5-6 to TRBJ1-1; D not resolved. The CDR3 totals 14 residues. CDR1 SGHDT and CDR2 YYEEEE come from the germline V gene. CDR3 sequence reads: CASSTYQGITEAIF. CDR3 sequence (DNA): TGTGCCAGCAGCACCTACCAAGGAATCACTGAAGCTATCTTT.

The rearrangement links TRBV29-1 to TRBJ1-3, with TRBD1 identical over 7 bases. This CDR3 contains 13 residues. Losses at the gene ends were 5 bases for V and 5 bases for J; bases not matched to a gene: 6. CDR1 and CDR2 from the germline V gene are SQVTM and ANQGSEA. The CDR3 spells CSVTVTGRNTIYF. DNA for the CDR3: TGCAGCGTTACTGTGACAGGGAGAAACACCATATATTTT. Together with reference TRBV29-1 and TRBJ1-3, the CDR3 gives the full variable domain: SAVISQKPSRDICQRGTSLTIQCQVDSQVTMMFWYRQQPGQSLTLIATANQGSEATYESGFVIDKFPISRPNLTFSTLTVSNMSPEDSSIYLCSVTVTGRNTIYFGEGSWLTVV.

This clonotype was observed a few times. A single base separates this from a much larger clone, so it may be a read error. The rearrangement links TRBV5-4 to TRBJ2-3; the D gene is possibly TRBD2 (7 bases). In germline, CDR1 is SGHNT, CDR2 YYREEE (reference sequence). This CDR3 region has 16 residues. This chain's CDR3 is CTSSWRGRGRTDTQYF. DNA of the CDR3: TGTACCAGCAGCTGGAGGGGGAGGGGTCGCACAGATACGCAGTATTTT.